Sequencing of this T cell receptor (beta chain) was carried out in a study of cytomegalovirus exposure and HLA in healthy donors. It was with 60 Vbeta and 13 Jbeta primers that the PCR ran. Using immunoSEQ multiplex PCR, the repertoire was profiled, and TCRdb retains in-frame clones only, with some absent. The data show some 90,000 clones, with about 80% seen just once and 5% to 5.5% held by the top ten. Notes on the study in general: Later, an analysis found that common viral pathogens appeared to be linked with several of the most significant clusters. Later analysis demonstrated an association between a missense DCLRE1C variant and TCR beta V- and J-gene trimming. Association with HLA alleles at 0.05 false discovery rate was found for around 15,000 TCR beta sequences in a later analysis. The study recorded about 150 TCR beta chains that were cytomegalovirus-associated.

J lost 7 bases, V lost 5 bases, and 10 bases had no gene match. Germline V gene sequence: CDR1 MNHEY, CDR2 SVGAGI. This CDR3 region has 14 residues. In this sample, this clone turned up a few times. The antigen is not known. The sequencing sample was made of PBMCs. This chain uses TRBV6-5 with TRBJ1-2; 7 positions match TRBD1. This TCR was sampled from a man younger than 45 in good health and CMV-seropositive. The CDR3 DNA is TGTGCCAGCAGTGACCTGAACAGGGGAGGTGGCTACACCTTC. Translated, it gives CASSDLNRGGGYTF.